What follows are 32 T cell receptor beta chains derived from one specimen sequenced in a study of response to subunit inactivated influenza vaccine. Via MiXCR, TCRdb re-called the RT-PCR reads, giving one row per CDR3 protein. The data show more than 150,000 distinct CDR3 sequences, with around 9% seen just once and around 9.9% held by the top ten. The sample consisted of non-naive T cells sorted from PBMCs, taken on the day of vaccination. The receptors stem from a man over 45 who received an inactivated influenza vaccine.

The rearrangement links TRBV11-1 to TRBJ2-7; 7 nucleotides match TRBD2. After removal of 2 bases from V and 7 bases from J, the junction contained 5 bases not matched to a gene. This CDR3 region has 13 residues. The V gene's germline CDR1 is SGHAT and CDR2 FQDESV (reference sequence). CDR3 coding DNA: TGTGCCAGCAGCTTATCCTGGGGGGGTGAGCAGTACTTC. It encodes CASSLSWGGEQYF.

This clonotype was observed a few times. The chain recombines TRBV10-2 with TRBJ1-6; D not certain. The germline CDR1 and CDR2 sequences are WSHSY and SAAADI. The CDR3 length is 15 residues. V shed 7 bases and J shed 11 bases, with 21 bases lying between them. CDR3 coding DNA: TGCGCCAGCAAGGACTGGACGGAAAATTTGACACCCCTCCACTTT. Translating it yields CASKDWTENLTPLHF.

V and J are TRBV5-1 and TRBJ2-1; tentatively, D is TRBD2 (5 bases). The CDR3 is 17 residues long. Germline V gene data show CDR1 as SGHRS and CDR2 as YFSETQ. The V and J ends lost 4 bases and 0 bases respectively, with 17 bases between them. This chain's CDR3 is CASSRPRAGLSYNEQFF. CDR3 nucleotide sequence: TGCGCCAGCAGCCGGCCTAGGGCGGGTCTCTCCTACAATGAGCAGTTCTTC.

This clonotype was counted only a few times. The rearrangement joins TRBV24-1 to TRBJ2-2, with TRBD2 matching 7 bases. Germline CDR1 KGHDR, CDR2 SFDVKD. CDR3 size: 20 residues. Trimming took 0 bases from V and 4 from J; bases not matched to a gene: 16. CDR3 nucleotide sequence: TGTGCCACCAGTGATTTGGTGGCGGGGGACTTTACATCCATCACCGGGGAGCTGTTTTTT. As protein: CATSDLVAGDFTSITGELFF.

CDR3 amino acids: CSASGRLASYNEQFF. For the CDR3, the DNA is TGCAGTGCTAGCGGTCGGCTAGCGTCCTACAATGAGCAGTTCTTC. J is TRBJ2-1 and V is TRBV20-1; D is perhaps TRBD2 (6 bases). Germline assignment: CDR1 DFQATT and CDR2 SNEGSKA (reference sequence). Trimming took off 3 bases at V and 1 base at J, with 13 bases between the two ends. The CDR3 spans 15 residues.

By share, this clonotype counts as medium-sized. The V and J genes are TRBV27 and TRBJ1-1; a possible D gene is TRBD1 (5 bases). V gave up 6 bases and J gave up 1 base, with 18 bases separating them. CDR3 length: 16 residues. Germline CDR1 reads MNHEY; CDR2 reads SMNVEV (reference sequence). CDR3 in amino acids: CASSPGQGVGNTEAFF. The CDR3 DNA follows: TGTGCCAGCAGCCCAGGGCAGGGTGTCGGGAACACTGAAGCTTTCTTT.

This chain links TRBV20-1 with TRBJ2-2, with 9 bases aligning to TRBD2. CDR3 size: 15 residues. The junction had 11 bases not matched to a gene; V was cut back by 5 bases and J by 7 bases. Looked up from germline, CDR1 is DFQATT and CDR2 is SNEGSKA (reference sequence). The CDR3 sequence is CSAPAARGGIGELFF. In nucleotides, the CDR3 is TGCAGTGCTCCTGCGGCGCGGGGGGGAATCGGGGAGCTGTTTTTT.

This clonotype was observed many times. In DNA, the CDR3 is TGTGCCAGCAGCGTAGCGGGTACCGCAGATACGCAGTATTTT. Encoded protein: CASSVAGTADTQYF. The chain recombines TRBV9 with TRBJ2-3; D is undetermined. V was pared by 0 bases and J by 4 bases, with 9 bases between. The CDR3 spans 14 residues. The V gene's germline CDR1 is SGDLS and CDR2 YYNGEE.

This chain connects TRBV5-1 to TRBJ2-2; D tentatively reads TRBD1 or TRBD2 (5 bases each). The CDR3 spans 14 residues. Germline values: CDR1 SGHRS, CDR2 YFSETQ. V shed 0 bases and J shed 4 bases, with 7 bases lying between them. In nucleotides, the CDR3 is TGCGCCAGCAGCTTGGGTGGGACCACCGGGGAGCTGTTTTTT. It encodes CASSLGGTTGELFF. Complete variable domain (other parts from reference TRBV5-1 and TRBJ2-2): KAGVTQTPRYLIKTRGQQVTLSCSPISGHRSVSWYQQTPGQGLQFLFEYFSETQRNKGNFPGRFSGRQFSNSRSEMNVSTLELGDSALYLCASSLGGTTGELFFGEGSRLTVL.

Points on this clonotype: A clone one base away is much larger, so this may be a read error. This chain connects TRBV5-1 to TRBJ1-5, with a possible D match to TRBD1 (6 bases). Deletions cut 1 base from V and 4 bases from J, with 12 bases between. Per the germline V gene, CDR1 is SGHRS and CDR2 is YFSETQ. The CDR3 totals 15 residues. DNA for the CDR3: TGCGCCAGCAGCTTGCAGGGGTGGGGTAATCAGCCCCAGCATTTT. Encoded protein: CASSLQGWGNQPQHF.

This chain uses TRBV7-2 with TRBJ1-5; 9 nucleotides align to TRBD1. CDR3 length: 15 residues. Germline V gene data show CDR1 as SGHTA and CDR2 as FQGNSA. V shed 3 bases and J 6 bases; nucleotides not matched to a gene: 6. CDR3 sequence: CASSFTGGVGQPQHF. The DNA of the CDR3 is TGTGCCAGCAGCTTCACAGGGGGCGTTGGTCAGCCCCAGCATTTT.

The chain joins TRBV6-5 to TRBJ1-1; perhaps TRBD1 as D (5 bases). Trimming stripped 4 bases from V and 1 base from J, with 16 bases between. Germline V gene data show CDR1 as MNHEY and CDR2 as SVGAGI. The CDR3 runs 16 residues. CDR3 residues: CASSWDPGGSNTEAFF. The CDR3 nucleotides read TGTGCCAGCAGTTGGGACCCGGGGGGTTCGAACACTGAAGCTTTCTTT.

This clonotype was seen only a few times. V gene TRBV28 combines with J gene TRBJ2-3; no firm D call. From germline, CDR1 is MDHEN and CDR2 SYDVKM. The CDR3 sequence is 13 residues long. The V end lost 7 bases, the J end lost 2 bases, and 10 bases lay between the germline ends. CDR3 loop: CASISGSTDTQYF. The CDR3, as DNA: TGTGCCAGCATCTCCGGTTCCACAGATACGCAGTATTTT.

The chain uses TRBV4-2 and TRBJ1-1; TRBD1 aligns across 12 bases. V dropped 2 bases and J dropped 2; count of bases not matched to a gene: 9. Germline V gene lookup returns CDR1 LGHNA and CDR2 YNFKEQ. The CDR3 is made up of 18 amino acids. The CDR3 bases are TGTGCCAGCAGCCAAACGGGGGGGACAGGGGGCGTAAACACTGAAGCTTTCTTT. Translated, it gives CASSQTGGTGGVNTEAFF.

This clonotype was observed many times. The J gene is TRBJ2-7, the V gene TRBV28; 7 nucleotides agree with TRBD2. The CDR3 has 18 residues. Trimming removed 6 bases from V and 2 bases from J; junction bases left unmatched: 19. CDR1 and CDR2 (germline): MDHEN, SYDVKM. DNA of the CDR3: TGTGCCAGCAGGCACCATGACCCTTGGGGGGGGAAGACCTACGAGCAGTACTTC. This sequence encodes CASRHHDPWGGKTYEQYF.

This clonotype showed up just a few times. The J gene is TRBJ2-7, the V gene TRBV11-2; 8 nucleotides agree with TRBD2. With 5 bases clipped from V and 3 bases from J, the junction kept 6 bases outside the gene matches. The CDR3 spans 14 residues. Per germline, CDR1 SGHAT and CDR2 FQNNGV. CDR3 DNA sequence: TGTGCCAGCAGCGGTACGACTAGCGACTACGAGCAGTACTTC. Amino acid sequence: CASSGTTSDYEQYF.

This clonotype was counted at least ten times. The rearrangement joins TRBV5-1 to TRBJ2-1; D might be TRBD1 (5 bases). CDR3 length: 12 amino acids. Per the germline V gene, CDR1 is SGHRS and CDR2 is YFSETQ. With 2 bases removed from V and 12 bases from J, the gap between germline ends came to 12 bases. CDR3 nucleotides: TGCGCCAGCAGCTTACAGGCCACTGGGCAGTTCTTC. Translation: CASSLQATGQFF.

The rearrangement uses TRBV28 and TRBJ1-2, with 8 bases that match TRBD1. V gave up 1 base and J gave up 4 bases; unmatched junction bases: 2. CDR3 length: 14 amino acids. Germline-derived CDR1 and CDR2 are MDHEN and SYDVKM. The CDR3 loop reads CASSLSRGLYGYTF. In DNA form, the CDR3 reads TGTGCCAGCAGTTTATCCAGGGGGCTCTATGGCTACACCTTC.

This clonotype was detected many times. The rearrangement links TRBV7-6 to TRBJ1-2, with 7 bases lining up with TRBD1. The CDR3 spans 15 residues. Germline lookup yields CDR1 SGHVS and CDR2 FNYEAQ. With 8 bases clipped from V and 0 bases from J, the junction kept 9 bases outside the gene matches. This CDR3 reads CASGGRGIANYGYTF. The CDR3 coding sequence is TGTGCCAGCGGGGGCAGGGGGATAGCTAACTATGGCTACACCTTC.

V is TRBV27 and J is TRBJ2-1; no clear D gene. Germline V gene lookup returns CDR1 MNHEY and CDR2 SMNVEV (reference sequence). The CDR3 spans 13 residues. Trimming cost V 3 bases and J 8 bases, with 11 bases left between them. The CDR3 sequence is CASSFWPPDEQFF. The CDR3 DNA sequence: TGTGCCAGCAGTTTCTGGCCGCCAGATGAGCAGTTCTTC.

Many counts were recorded for this clonotype. The chain combines TRBV27 with TRBJ1-1, with a tentative D call TRBD1 (5 bases). CDR1 is MNHEY, CDR2 SMNVEV, per germline (reference sequence). The CDR3 runs to 13 residues. The V end was cut by 4 bases, the J end by 8 bases, with 14 bases between. The CDR3 coding sequence is TGTGCCAGCAGTTCGACAGATAAGTACGAAGCTTTCTTT. Residues: CASSSTDKYEAFF.

This clonotype was observed at least ten times. The rearrangement uses TRBV30 and TRBJ1-2, with no clear D. Trimming removed 0 bases at V and 3 bases at J, with 8 bases between. Germline V lookup: CDR1 GTSNPN, CDR2 SVGIG (reference sequence). The CDR3 runs to 13 residues. The chain's CDR3 is CAWSVQQHYGYTF. In DNA form, the CDR3 reads TGTGCCTGGAGTGTACAACAGCACTATGGCTACACCTTC.

This clonotype was picked up a small number of times. The rearrangement uses TRBV7-8 and TRBJ1-2; unclear D gene. The V end was cut by 5 bases, the J end by 1 base, with 8 bases between. This CDR3 contains 13 residues. CDR1 SGHVS and CDR2 FQNEAQ come from the germline V gene. The CDR3 region is CASSPMGNYGYTF. CDR3 sequence (DNA): TGTGCCAGCAGCCCGATGGGTAACTATGGCTACACCTTC.

The V call is TRBV10-3, the J call TRBJ1-2, with D possibly being TRBD1 (5 bases). Trimming removed 4 bases at V and 0 bases at J, with 15 bases between. Germline-derived CDR1 and CDR2 are ENHRY and SYGVKD. The CDR3 covers 16 residues. CDR3 DNA: TGTGCCATCAGTGGTATGATGACAGATCCTAACTATGGCTACACCTTC. This encodes CAISGMMTDPNYGYTF.

This clonotype was observed at least ten times. The V and J genes are TRBV12-3 or TRBV12-4 and TRBJ1-5; 7 nucleotides agree with TRBD1. Unmatched junction bases numbered 1, after V lost 6 bases and J lost 2 bases. There are 13 residues in the CDR3. CDR3 loop: CASRGTGNQPQHF. Here the CDR3 DNA reads TGTGCCAGCAGGGGGACAGGCAATCAGCCCCAGCATTTT.

A few counts support this clonotype. The rearrangement joins TRBV20-1 to TRBJ2-2, with 7 bases lining up with TRBD2. This CDR3 has 16 amino acids. J gave up 5 bases and V 0 bases, and 9 bases lay outside the gene matches. CDR1 and CDR2 from the germline V gene are DFQATT and SNEGSKA (reference sequence). This CDR3 is CSARDPGRHWTGELFF. CDR3 sequence (DNA): TGCAGTGCTAGAGATCCCGGGAGGCATTGGACCGGGGAGCTGTTTTTT.

This clonotype was counted at least ten times. The rearrangement joins TRBV11-2 to TRBJ2-3; TRBD2 aligns across 7 bases. The germline CDR1 and CDR2 sequences are SGHAT and FQNNGV. The CDR3 length is 16 residues. V trimming: 5 bases; J trimming: 1 base; junction bases outside the gene matches: 9. The CDR3 region is CASSPRVTSGTDTQYF. The CDR3 DNA sequence: TGTGCCAGCAGCCCCAGGGTTACTAGCGGCACAGATACGCAGTATTTT.

A note on this clonotype: A single base separates this from a much larger clone, so it may be a read error. The chain recombines TRBV2 with TRBJ2-3; D is ambiguous. The CDR3 extends over 15 amino acids. V gave up 8 bases and J gave up 6 bases, with 21 bases separating them. The germline V gene has CDR1 SNHLY and CDR2 FYNNEI. In DNA, the CDR3 is TGTGCCAGCGTTAGGGATTCCCTACTCTCTGATACGCAGTATTTT. This encodes CASVRDSLLSDTQYF.

The V call is TRBV20-1, the J call TRBJ1-1, with D perhaps TRBD1 (6 bases). V shed 3 bases and J shed 7 bases, with 15 bases lying between them. Germline CDR1 and CDR2: DFQATT and SNEGSKA (reference sequence). The CDR3 sequence is 13 residues long. In DNA, the CDR3 is TGCAGTGCTAGTTGGGTCGAGGGGGATGAAGCTTTCTTT. Its translation is CSASWVEGDEAFF.

This clonotype was counted ten times or more. In nucleotides, the CDR3 is TGTGCCAGCAGTTTGTTGGATGGGAGCAATCAGCCCCAGCATTTT. Its translation: CASSLLDGSNQPQHF. The chain is built from TRBV12-3 or TRBV12-4 and TRBJ1-5; no definite D call. Deletions cut 3 bases from V and 1 base from J, with 10 bases between. This CDR3 spans 15 amino acids.

This clonotype was seen at least ten times. This sequence joins TRBV29-1 and TRBJ2-5, with 9 bases matching TRBD1. CDR1 and CDR2 (germline): SQVTM, ANQGSEA. Unmatched junction bases numbered 9, after V lost 6 bases and J lost 1 base. CDR3 length: 15 amino acids. CDR3 in amino acids: CSVAPGTGFQETQYF. DNA of the CDR3: TGCAGCGTGGCCCCCGGGACAGGGTTCCAAGAGACCCAGTACTTC.

The chain carries TRBV20-1 and TRBJ2-5, with 7 bases identical to TRBD2. Germline trimming cut 4 bases from V and 4 bases from J; bases unmatched to any gene: 6. CDR3 size: 13 residues. Germline V gene data show CDR1 as DFQATT and CDR2 as SNEGSKA (reference sequence). Here the CDR3 reads CSAKRLAGETQYF. The CDR3 nucleotides are TGCAGTGCTAAACGACTAGCAGGAGAGACCCAGTACTTC.